This TCR beta chain was obtained from a study of blood T cell repertoires in COVID-19. About the research overall: Samples representing acute and convalescent COVID-19 were sourced from the United States, Italy and Spain. Sample material is recorded as cDNA or gDNA derived from T cells, B-cell-depleted T cells, or PBMCs.

Some clones are missing from TCRdb's copy, which holds only in-frame ones; the method was immunoSEQ multiplex PCR. In the table there are more than 25,000 clones, around 86% of which are singletons. The ends were cut back, 4 bases at V and 3 bases at J, with 4 bases in the middle. Germline CDR1 MDHEN, CDR2 SYDVKM. The CDR3 totals 12 residues. The sample consisted of peripheral blood. This TCR was recovered from a man aged 50-59 years with active COVID-19. The V gene is TRBV28, the J gene TRBJ2-1; D is unclear. The CDR3 nucleotides are TGTGCCAGCAGTTCCTTCTACAATGAGCAGTTCTTC. Residues: CASSSFYNEQFF.